This entry is about one TCR beta chain. Its antigen is not known. This sample is drawn from a study of multiple sclerosis patients with progressive multifocal leukoencephalopathy. Findings and limits, study-wide: Before and during natalizumab, the clones expanded at PML already existed. Findings may reflect JC virus infection or just general immunocompromise.

Noted time point: before natalizumab initiation. The T0 samples predate the first natalizumab infusion. Synthetic inline TR CDR3 controls covering all V-J pairings were spiked into each PCR. Repertoires were generated with immunoSEQ multiplex PCR, while TCRdb's copy carries only in-frame clones and drops some. The table shows 25,000 to 35,000 clones, with around 89% occurring only once. CDR1 and CDR2 (germline): SGHTA, FQGNSA. CDR3 length: 15 amino acids. This rearrangement joins TRBV7-2 to TRBJ2-5; 13 nucleotides agree with TRBD2. With the DNA end fitting TRBJ2-7 better, the J assignment may be wrong. The source of this sequence is a human donor with multiple sclerosis. The sample comprised PBMCs. In nucleotides, the CDR3 is TGTGCCAGCAGCTACCGGACTAGCGGGGGCTACGAGCAGTACTTC. It translates to CASSYRTSGGYEQYF.